These 32 T cell receptor beta chains were all obtained from the same sample, sequenced in a study of cytomegalovirus exposure and HLA in healthy donors. Method: immunoSEQ multiplex PCR; TCRdb's copy keeps in-frame clones and lacks some. Among roughly 56,000 clones listed, roughly 94% were seen once. The sequencing sample was made of PBMCs. The receptors were gathered from a man in his late teens or twenties in good health and CMV-seronegative.

This rearrangement joins TRBV6-5 to TRBJ1-1; D not certain. The CDR3 has 11 amino acids. The germline V gene has CDR1 MNHEY and CDR2 SVGAGI. V gave up 8 bases and J gave up 11 bases, with 15 bases separating them. The CDR3: CASREFENAFF. CDR3 nucleotides: TGTGCCAGCCGGGAGTTCGAGAATGCTTTCTTT.

This chain joins TRBV30 and TRBJ2-2; no reliable D call. Per germline, CDR1 GTSNPN and CDR2 SVGIG (reference sequence). Trimming stripped 8 bases from V and 0 bases from J, with 10 bases between. This CDR3 region has 13 residues. The CDR3 loop reads CAGLTANTGELFF. Written as DNA, the CDR3 is TGTGCCGGGCTTACAGCGAACACCGGGGAGCTGTTTTTT. Full variable domain (rest looked up from reference TRBV30 and TRBJ2-2): SQTIHQWPATLVQPVGSPLSLECTVEGTSNPNLYWYRQAAGRGLQLLFYSVGIGQISSEVPQNLSASRPQDRQFILSSKKLLLSDSGFYLCAGLTANTGELFFGEGSRLTVL.

The CDR3 DNA is TGTGCCAGCAGCTTAGAACTGACAGGCCCGAGGAGCAATCAGCCCCAGCATTTT. Encoded protein: CASSLELTGPRSNQPQHF. The V and J genes are TRBV5-4 and TRBJ1-5, with a weak D call TRBD1 (6 bases). This CDR3 comprises 18 residues. The germline V and J ends were trimmed by 2 bases and 1 base, with 19 bases remaining between them. From germline, CDR1 is SGHNT and CDR2 YYREEE (reference sequence). Together with reference TRBV5-4 and TRBJ1-5, the CDR3 gives the full variable domain: ETGVTQSPTHLIKTRGQQVTLRCSSQSGHNTVSWYQQALGQGPQFIFQYYREEENGRGNFPPRFSGLQFPNYSSELNVNALELDDSALYLCASSLELTGPRSNQPQHFGDGTRLSIL.

The chain is built from TRBV28 and TRBJ1-4; possibly TRBD1 for D (5 bases). The CDR3 totals 14 residues. The germline V and J ends were trimmed by 2 bases and 6 bases, with 10 bases remaining between them. Per germline, CDR1 MDHEN and CDR2 SYDVKM. In nucleotides, the CDR3 is TGTGCCAGCAGTTTACAGGGTGTGGATGAAAAACTGTTTTTT. It yields the protein CASSLQGVDEKLFF.

The V and J genes are TRBV11-2 and TRBJ2-1; 13 bases are a match to TRBD2. CDR1 and CDR2 (germline): SGHAT, FQNNGV. The junction had 3 bases not matched to a gene; V was cut back by 4 bases and J by 9 bases. The CDR3 runs 14 residues. This CDR3 reads CASSSRLAGGEQFF. The CDR3 DNA sequence: TGTGCCAGCAGCTCCCGACTAGCGGGGGGTGAGCAGTTCTTC.

V and J are TRBV27 and TRBJ2-7, with D possibly matching TRBD2 (7 bases). The germline V and J ends were trimmed by 6 bases and 4 bases, with 13 bases remaining between them. Germline loops: CDR1 MNHEY, CDR2 SMNVEV (reference sequence). The CDR3 extends over 13 amino acids. The CDR3 DNA is TGTGCCAGCAGGAGGGGGGGGGATTACGAGCAGTACTTC. It specifies CASRRGGDYEQYF.

V usage is TRBV6-5 and J usage is TRBJ2-1, with TRBD2 identical over 9 bases. Germline CDR1 MNHEY, CDR2 SVGAGI. The CDR3 loop spans 15 amino acids. V lost 4 bases and J lost 12; bases outside the gene matches: 13. The CDR3 DNA reads as TGTGCCAGCAGTTTGACTAGCGGAGGAGGGGAGGGGCAGTTCTTC. It is translated as CASSLTSGGGEGQFF.

This clone was seen a single time. V is TRBV7-2 and J is TRBJ2-5, with a tentative D call TRBD2 (6 bases). The germline V gene has CDR1 SGHTA and CDR2 FQGNSA. V lost 5 bases, J lost 1 base, and 11 bases lay in between. The length of the CDR3 is 14 residues. The CDR3 region has the DNA TGTGCCAGCAGCGTCACCGGGAGCCAAGAGACCCAGTACTTC. Amino acid sequence: CASSVTGSQETQYF.

The V and J genes are TRBV5-1 and TRBJ2-5; 7 bases are a match to TRBD2. The CDR3 covers 17 residues. Germline values: CDR1 SGHRS, CDR2 YFSETQ. With 0 bases clipped from V and 2 bases from J, the junction kept 10 bases outside the gene matches. The CDR3 DNA sequence: TGCGCCAGCAGCTTGGTGGGCGGGAGAGTTAAACAAGAGACCCAGTACTTC. This gives the protein CASSLVGGRVKQETQYF.

This clone came up once. The chain couples TRBV6-5 to TRBJ2-1; no clear D. V was pared by 6 bases and J by 0 bases, with 6 bases between. Germline V gene data show CDR1 as MNHEY and CDR2 as SVGAGI. The CDR3 extends over 13 amino acids. Here the CDR3 reads CASRESSYNEQFF. The CDR3 coding sequence is TGTGCCAGCAGGGAGAGCTCCTACAATGAGCAGTTCTTC.

Written as DNA, the CDR3 is TGTGCCAGCAGCACACGACAGGGGACAAACACCTACGAGCAGTACTTC. It codes for CASSTRQGTNTYEQYF. This chain joins TRBV7-9 and TRBJ2-7; 8 bases are a match to TRBD1. With 5 bases clipped from V and 2 bases from J, the junction kept 11 bases outside the gene matches. CDR1 is SEHNR, CDR2 FQNEAQ, per germline (reference sequence). The CDR3 contains 16 residues.

This rearrangement joins TRBV20-1 to TRBJ2-7, with 7 nucleotides matching TRBD2. The CDR3 is 10 amino acids. Germline values: CDR1 DFQATT, CDR2 SNEGSKA (reference sequence). V lost 8 bases and J lost 5; bases outside the gene matches: 3. In nucleotides, the CDR3 is TGCAGTCCGAGCGGGAACGAGCAGTACTTC. Translating it yields CSPSGNEQYF.

This chain uses TRBV14 with TRBJ2-1, with D perhaps matching TRBD2 (5 bases). Germline loops: CDR1 SGHDN, CDR2 FVKESK. V was cut by 4 bases and J by 3 bases, with 16 bases left in between. The CDR3 spans 16 residues. In DNA form, the CDR3 reads TGTGCCAGCAGCCCTGTATGGGTCGGACTCTACAATGAGCAGTTCTTC. Translated: CASSPVWVGLYNEQFF.

The genes are TRBV6-5 and TRBJ2-7; tentative D call: TRBD1 (6 bases). CDR1 MNHEY and CDR2 SVGAGI come from the germline V gene. Trimming removed 6 bases at V and 0 bases at J, with 9 bases between. This CDR3 is 13 amino acids long. CDR3: CASRDRSSYEQYF. The DNA for the CDR3 is TGTGCCAGCAGGGACAGAAGCTCCTACGAGCAGTACTTC.

V usage is TRBV30 and J usage is TRBJ1-3; D perhaps matches TRBD1 (6 bases). With 0 bases removed from V and 2 bases from J, the gap between germline ends came to 17 bases. CDR1 GTSNPN and CDR2 SVGIG come from the germline V gene (reference sequence). This CDR3 is 17 amino acids long. The DNA for the CDR3 is TGTGCCTGGAGTGTACTAAGCCCAGGGGAAGCTGGAAACACCATATATTTT. It is translated as CAWSVLSPGEAGNTIYF.

This rearrangement joins TRBV9 to TRBJ2-1, with a possible D match to TRBD2 (5 bases). The CDR3 sequence is 16 residues long. With 0 bases removed from V and 0 bases from J, the gap between germline ends came to 10 bases. Germline V gene sequence: CDR1 SGDLS, CDR2 YYNGEE. This CDR3 is CASSVDSASSYNEQFF. CDR3 nucleotide sequence: TGTGCCAGCAGCGTAGATAGCGCAAGCTCCTACAATGAGCAGTTCTTC.

V gene TRBV4-3 combines with J gene TRBJ1-3; D ambiguous. Germline V lookup: CDR1 LGHNA, CDR2 YSLEER. The CDR3 totals 15 residues. The V end was cut by 2 bases, the J end by 4 bases, with 12 bases between. The CDR3 spells CASSQLSVAGNTIYF. The CDR3 DNA reads TGCGCCAGCAGCCAATTATCGGTTGCGGGAAACACCATATATTTT.

This rearrangement joins TRBV4-2 to TRBJ1-4; unclear D gene. CDR1 is LGHNA, CDR2 YNFKEQ, per germline. V was clipped by 4 bases and J by 6 bases, with 12 bases between them. This CDR3 region has 14 residues. Here the CDR3 reads CASSPEEADEKLFF. The CDR3, as DNA: TGTGCCAGCAGCCCGGAGGAGGCGGATGAAAAACTGTTTTTT.

CDR3 residues: CASSLTTMVGSNQPQHF. CDR3 DNA: TGTGCCAGCAGTCTTACGACAATGGTCGGTAGCAATCAGCCCCAGCATTTT. This chain uses TRBV28 with TRBJ1-5, with no clear D. CDR3 length: 17 residues. Germline CDR1 MDHEN, CDR2 SYDVKM. The V and J ends lost 5 bases and 0 bases respectively, with 17 bases between them.

This clone was counted once. CDR3 loop: CAIKGLAGVREQYF. For the CDR3, the DNA is TGTGCCATCAAAGGGCTAGCGGGAGTGAGGGAGCAGTACTTC. V and J are TRBV10-3 and TRBJ2-7, with 10 bases identical to TRBD2. With V trimmed by 7 bases and J by 7 bases, 10 bases remained unmatched. CDR1 ENHRY and CDR2 SYGVKD come from the germline V gene. This CDR3 is built from 14 residues.

The rearrangement uses TRBV7-9 and TRBJ1-3; unclear D gene. V lost 2 bases, J lost 0 bases, and 11 bases lay in between. Germline CDR1 and CDR2: SEHNR and FQNEAQ (reference sequence). The CDR3 is 16 amino acids. The CDR3 spells CASSLTESFSGNTIYF. The CDR3 nucleotides read TGTGCCAGCAGCTTAACCGAGTCGTTCTCTGGAAACACCATATATTTT.

This clone has just a few counts. The chain couples TRBV9 to TRBJ2-7; D perhaps matches TRBD1 (5 bases). V was shortened by 0 bases and J by 7 bases, with 14 bases between the two germline ends. Per germline, CDR1 SGDLS and CDR2 YYNGEE. The CDR3 loop spans 14 amino acids. CDR3 loop: CASSVGAGSREQYF. CDR3 in DNA: TGTGCCAGCAGCGTAGGGGCAGGGTCTCGGGAGCAGTACTTC.

This clone occurred once. Other DNA sequences in the sample encode the same CDR3. The chain employs TRBV28 and TRBJ1-2; D is possibly TRBD1 (6 bases). Germline V gene lookup returns CDR1 MDHEN and CDR2 SYDVKM. V lost 5 bases and J 1 base, leaving 11 bases between the germline ends. The CDR3 sequence is 14 residues long. CDR3 region: CASSPGQLNYGYTF. In DNA, the CDR3 is TGTGCCAGCAGTCCGGGACAACTTAACTATGGCTACACCTTC.

On this clone: This sample includes further DNA sequences coding for the same CDR3. The chain combines TRBV18 with TRBJ2-1; 12 bases match TRBD2. Germline trimming cut 6 bases from V and 4 bases from J; bases unmatched to any gene: 4. Germline V gives CDR1 KGHSH, CDR2 LQKENI. The CDR3 has 15 residues. This CDR3 reads CASSPGLAGYNEQFF. The CDR3 bases are TGTGCCAGCTCCCCGGGACTAGCGGGTTACAATGAGCAGTTCTTC.

The genes are TRBV7-2 and TRBJ2-7; 8 nucleotides agree with TRBD2. CDR1 and CDR2 from the germline V gene are SGHTA and FQGNSA. J gave up 3 bases and V 2 bases, and 6 bases lay outside the gene matches. This CDR3 is built from 15 residues. This CDR3 reads CASSLIGGRIYEQYF. The CDR3 DNA is TGTGCCAGCAGCTTAATTGGCGGGAGGATCTACGAGCAGTACTTC.

The chain joins TRBV7-9 to TRBJ2-7, with TRBD2 identical over 8 bases. This CDR3 contains 18 residues. CDR1 and CDR2 (germline): SEHNR, FQNEAQ (reference sequence). V shed 4 bases and J 2 bases; nucleotides not matched to a gene: 16. The CDR3 region is CASSSHDGRAPVPYEQYF. CDR3 DNA: TGTGCCAGCAGCTCACATGACGGGAGGGCTCCTGTCCCCTACGAGCAGTACTTC.

This clone was counted a single time. This chain links TRBV30 with TRBJ2-4; no definite D call. V lost 0 bases and J lost 2, with 11 bases in between. There are 15 residues in the CDR3. The germline V gene encodes CDR1 GTSNPN and CDR2 SVGIG (reference sequence). In DNA form, the CDR3 reads TGTGCCTGGAGTGTAGGTCCAGGAACCAAAAACATTCAGTACTTC. It yields the protein CAWSVGPGTKNIQYF.

The chain uses TRBV6-1 and TRBJ2-6; D gene uncertain. The CDR3 consists of 14 residues. CDR1 and CDR2 from the germline V gene are MNHNS and SASEGT. The V end lost 4 bases, the J end lost 2 bases, and 6 bases lay between the germline ends. CDR3 residues: CASSVVTGANVLTF. In nucleotides, the CDR3 is TGTGCCAGCAGTGTAGTAACTGGGGCCAACGTCCTGACTTTC.

This chain uses TRBV2 with TRBJ2-2; D gene ambiguous. Deletions cut 4 bases from V and 4 bases from J, with 7 bases between. In germline, CDR1 is SNHLY, CDR2 FYNNEI. The CDR3 consists of 13 residues. The CDR3 region is CASSGSPTGELFF. The CDR3 DNA sequence: TGTGCCAGCAGTGGCAGTCCCACCGGGGAGCTGTTTTTT.

V gene TRBV7-6 combines with J gene TRBJ2-6; the match to TRBD1 covers 7 bases. The CDR3 totals 17 residues. Germline lookup yields CDR1 SGHVS and CDR2 FNYEAQ. V lost 2 bases, J lost 0 bases, and 4 bases stayed unmatched. The CDR3 nucleotides read TGTGCCAGCAGCTTATTGGGACAGAGCTCTGGGGCCAACGTCCTGACTTTC. This sequence encodes CASSLLGQSSGANVLTF. The variable domain in full, with the rest retrieved from reference TRBV7-6 and TRBJ2-6, is GAGVSQSPRYKVTKRGQDVALRCDPISGHVSLYWYRQALGQGPEFLTYFNYEAQQDKSGLPNDRFSAERPEGSISTLTIQRTEQRDSAMYRCASSLLGQSSGANVLTFGAGSRLTVL.

This CDR3 is CASSLIGTFNEQFF. CDR3 in DNA: TGTGCCAGCAGTTTAATCGGGACTTTCAATGAGCAGTTCTTC. This chain joins TRBV28 and TRBJ2-1; tentatively, D is TRBD2 (6 bases). The germline V gene encodes CDR1 MDHEN and CDR2 SYDVKM. Trimming pared 2 bases from V and 6 bases from J, leaving 11 bases between. This CDR3 is built from 14 residues.

This clone has a single count. The J gene is TRBJ2-2, the V gene TRBV6-6, with 7 bases aligning to TRBD1. The CDR3 runs 15 residues. The J segment lost 2 bases and the V segment lost 4 bases, leaving 4 bases of the junction unmatched. The V gene's germline CDR1 is MNHNY and CDR2 SVGAGI (reference sequence). CDR3 protein: CASSSRDRNTGELFF. CDR3 DNA: TGTGCCAGCAGTTCCCGGGACAGAAACACCGGGGAGCTGTTTTTT.